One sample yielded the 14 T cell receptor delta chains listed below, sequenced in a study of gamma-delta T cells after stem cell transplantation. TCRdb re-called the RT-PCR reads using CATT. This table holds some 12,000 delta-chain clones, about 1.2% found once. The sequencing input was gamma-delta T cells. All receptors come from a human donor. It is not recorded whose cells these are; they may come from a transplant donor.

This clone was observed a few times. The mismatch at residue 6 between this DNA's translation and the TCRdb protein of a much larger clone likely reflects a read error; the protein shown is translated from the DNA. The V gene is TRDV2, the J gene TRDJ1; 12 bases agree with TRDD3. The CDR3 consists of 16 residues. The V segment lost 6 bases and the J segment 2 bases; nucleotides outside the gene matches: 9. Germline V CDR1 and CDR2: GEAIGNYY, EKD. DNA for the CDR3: TGTGCCTGTACTGATCGACTGGGGGATACAACCGATAAACTCATCTTT. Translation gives CACTDRLGDTTDKLIF.

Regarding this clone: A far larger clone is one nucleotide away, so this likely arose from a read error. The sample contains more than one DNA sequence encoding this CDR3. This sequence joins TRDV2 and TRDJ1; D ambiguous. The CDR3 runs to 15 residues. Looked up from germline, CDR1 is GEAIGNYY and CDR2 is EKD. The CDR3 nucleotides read TGTGCCTGCGACACCGTGAACAATGTAGCCGATAAACTCATCTTT. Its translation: CACDTVNNVADKLIF.

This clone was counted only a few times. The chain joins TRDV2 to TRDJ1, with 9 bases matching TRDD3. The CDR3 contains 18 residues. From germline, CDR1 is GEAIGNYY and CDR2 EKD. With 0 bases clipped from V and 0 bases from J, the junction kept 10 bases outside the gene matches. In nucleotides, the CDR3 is TGTGCCTGTGACACCCTACTGGGGGACCTAAGGAACACCGATAAACTCATCTTT. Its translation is CACDTLLGDLRNTDKLIF.

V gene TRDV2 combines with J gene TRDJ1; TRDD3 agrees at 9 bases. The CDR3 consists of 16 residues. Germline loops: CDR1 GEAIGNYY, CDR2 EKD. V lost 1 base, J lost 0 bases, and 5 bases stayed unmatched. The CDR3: CACDTVLGEDTDKLIF. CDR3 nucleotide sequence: TGTGCCTGTGACACGGTACTGGGGGAAGACACCGATAAACTCATCTTT.

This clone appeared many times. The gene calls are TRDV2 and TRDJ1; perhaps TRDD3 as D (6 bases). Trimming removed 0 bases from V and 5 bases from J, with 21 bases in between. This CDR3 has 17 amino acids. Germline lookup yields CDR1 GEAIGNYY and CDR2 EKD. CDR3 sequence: CACDTVSSGDSGDKLIF. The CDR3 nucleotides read TGTGCCTGTGACACCGTATCCTCTGGGGACTCGGGGGATAAACTCATCTTT.

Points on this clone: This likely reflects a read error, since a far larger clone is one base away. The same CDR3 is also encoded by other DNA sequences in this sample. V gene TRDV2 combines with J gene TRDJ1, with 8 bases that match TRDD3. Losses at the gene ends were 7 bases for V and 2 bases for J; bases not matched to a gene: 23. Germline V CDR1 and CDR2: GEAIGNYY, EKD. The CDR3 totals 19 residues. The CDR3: CACDPIVSPGGMETDKLIF. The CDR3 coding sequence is TGTGCCTGCGACCCAATAGTATCTCCTGGGGGAATGGAAACCGATAAACTCATCTTT.

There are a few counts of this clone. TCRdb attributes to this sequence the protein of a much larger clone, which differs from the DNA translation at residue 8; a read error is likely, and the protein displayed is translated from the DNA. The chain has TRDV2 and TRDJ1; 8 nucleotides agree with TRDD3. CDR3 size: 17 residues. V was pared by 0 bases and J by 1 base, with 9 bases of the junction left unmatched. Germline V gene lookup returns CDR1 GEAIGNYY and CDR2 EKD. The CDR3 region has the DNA TGTGCCTGTGACACCGCTAAGCCTGGGGGAGGCACCGATAAACTCATCTTT. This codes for CACDTAKPGGGTDKLIF.

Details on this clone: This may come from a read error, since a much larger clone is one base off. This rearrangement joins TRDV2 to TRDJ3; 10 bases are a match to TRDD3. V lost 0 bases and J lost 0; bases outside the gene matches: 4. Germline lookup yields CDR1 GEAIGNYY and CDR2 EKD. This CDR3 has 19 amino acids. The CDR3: CACDTVLGDASWDTRQMFF. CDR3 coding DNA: TGTGCCTGTGACACCGTACTGGGGGATGCCTCCTGGGACACCCGACAGATGTTTTTC.

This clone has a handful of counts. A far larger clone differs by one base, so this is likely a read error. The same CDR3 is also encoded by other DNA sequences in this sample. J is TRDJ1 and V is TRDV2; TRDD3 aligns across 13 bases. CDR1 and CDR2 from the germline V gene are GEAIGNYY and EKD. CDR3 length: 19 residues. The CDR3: CACEPLLGDTLSYTDKLIF. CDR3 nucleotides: TGTGCCTGTGAACCCCTACTGGGGGATACGCTCTCATACACCGATAAACTCATTTTT.

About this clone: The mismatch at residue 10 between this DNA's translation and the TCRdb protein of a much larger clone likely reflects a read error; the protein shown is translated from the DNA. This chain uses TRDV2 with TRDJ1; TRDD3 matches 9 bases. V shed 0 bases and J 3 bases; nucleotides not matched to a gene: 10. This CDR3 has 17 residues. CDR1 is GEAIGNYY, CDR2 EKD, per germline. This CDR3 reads CACDTLTGGHDADKLIF. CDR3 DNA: TGTGCCTGTGACACCCTTACTGGGGGACACGACGCCGATAAACTCATCTTT.

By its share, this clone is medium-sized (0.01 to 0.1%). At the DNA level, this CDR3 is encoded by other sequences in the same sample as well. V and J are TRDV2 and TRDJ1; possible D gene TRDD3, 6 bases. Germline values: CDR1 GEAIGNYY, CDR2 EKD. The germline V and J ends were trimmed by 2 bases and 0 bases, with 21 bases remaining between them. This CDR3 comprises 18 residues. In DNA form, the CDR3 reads TGTGCCTGTGACAGCGTGGGAATCGGGGGACCCTACACCGATAAACTCATCTTT. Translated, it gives CACDSVGIGGPYTDKLIF.

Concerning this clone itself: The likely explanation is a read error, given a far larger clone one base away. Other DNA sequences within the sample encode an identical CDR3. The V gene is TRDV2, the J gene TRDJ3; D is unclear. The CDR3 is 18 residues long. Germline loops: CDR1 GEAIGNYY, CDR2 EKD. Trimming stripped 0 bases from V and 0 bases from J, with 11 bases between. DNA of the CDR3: TGTGCCTGTGACACCGCAGGGACTCACTCCTGGGACACCCGACAGATGTTTTTC. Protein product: CACDTAGTHSWDTRQMFF.

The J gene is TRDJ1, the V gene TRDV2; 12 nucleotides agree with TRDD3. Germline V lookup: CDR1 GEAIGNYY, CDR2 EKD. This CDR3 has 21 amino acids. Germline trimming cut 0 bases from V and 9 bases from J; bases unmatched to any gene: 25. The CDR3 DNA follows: TGTGCCTGTGACACCGTTAGACTACGACCGGTACTGGGGGATACAACTGAAGAACTCATCTTT. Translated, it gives CACDTVRLRPVLGDTTEELIF.

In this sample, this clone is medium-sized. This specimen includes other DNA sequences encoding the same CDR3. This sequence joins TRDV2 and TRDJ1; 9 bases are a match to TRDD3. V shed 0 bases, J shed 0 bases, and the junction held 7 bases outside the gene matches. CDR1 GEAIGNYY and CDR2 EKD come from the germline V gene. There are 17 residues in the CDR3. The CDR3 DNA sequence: TGTGCCTGTGACACCGCCTGGGGGATTCAGTACACCGATAAACTCATCTTT. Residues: CACDTAWGIQYTDKLIF.